Each of the 28 T cell receptor beta chains below was sequenced from the same sample in a study of control samples from healthy donors and cancer patients. Here immunoSEQ multiplex PCR was the method, and the copy in TCRdb shows in-frame clones only, minus some. This repertoire shows 45,000 to 55,000 clones, over 90% found once; its top ten account for 20% to 25%. The sequenced sample consisted of PBMCs. The receptors were sampled from a woman between 45 and 65 years old with head and neck cancer.

J is TRBJ2-5 and V is TRBV30; TRBD2 might be the D (5 bases). V lost 0 bases and J 9 bases, leaving 14 bases between the germline ends. Per germline, CDR1 GTSNPN and CDR2 SVGIG (reference sequence). This CDR3 has 13 amino acids. CDR3 protein: CAWSVISNGAQYF. CDR3 DNA: TGTGCCTGGAGTGTTATATCAAACGGGGCCCAGTACTTC.

This clone was observed once. This chain uses TRBV29-1 with TRBJ2-1, with unresolved D. The CDR3 contains 14 residues. The germline gives CDR1 SQVTM, CDR2 ANQGSEA. Between the trimmed V and J ends, which lost 4 bases and 4 bases, there was a span of 14 bases. For the CDR3, the DNA is TGCAGCGTTGGGGAACCAACTCAGTACAATGAGCAGTTCTTC. Encoded protein: CSVGEPTQYNEQFF.

The rearrangement links TRBV5-4 to TRBJ2-7, with 10 nucleotides matching TRBD2. Germline CDR1 reads SGHNT; CDR2 reads YYREEE (reference sequence). This CDR3 is built from 15 residues. Trimming at V came to 3 bases and at J to 0 bases, leaving 3 bases not matched to a gene. The CDR3 region is CASSSPSGGSYEQYF. CDR3 DNA: TGTGCCAGCAGCTCCCCTAGCGGGGGCTCCTACGAGCAGTACTTC.

The chain employs TRBV2 and TRBJ2-3, with 9 positions matching TRBD2. V lost 2 bases, J lost 4 bases, and 7 bases stayed unmatched. Germline CDR1 is SNHLY and CDR2 is FYNNEI. The CDR3 runs to 16 residues. Written as DNA, the CDR3 is TGTGCCAGCAGTGAATGGCGGGGGGGTAGGGCAGATACGCAGTATTTT. This codes for CASSEWRGGRADTQYF. The full variable domain, with the rest looked up from reference TRBV2 and TRBJ2-3, is EPEVTQTPSHQVTQMGQEVILRCVPISNHLYFYWYRQILGQKVEFLVSFYNNEISEKSEIFDDQFSVERPDGSNFTLKIRSTKLEDSAMYFCASSEWRGGRADTQYFGPGTRLTVL.

The DNA for the CDR3 is TGTGCCAGCAGCTCGCAGGGACAGATCACAGATACGCAGTATTTT. The encoded protein is CASSSQGQITDTQYF. The gene calls are TRBV7-6 and TRBJ2-3, with 7 positions matching TRBD1. The V and J ends lost 4 bases and 2 bases, in that order; junction bases with no gene match: 6. In germline, CDR1 is SGHVS, CDR2 FNYEAQ. This CDR3 has 15 residues. The full variable domain, its missing parts supplied by reference TRBV7-6 and TRBJ2-3, is GAGVSQSPRYKVTKRGQDVALRCDPISGHVSLYWYRQALGQGPEFLTYFNYEAQQDKSGLPNDRFSAERPEGSISTLTIQRTEQRDSAMYRCASSSQGQITDTQYFGPGTRLTVL.

V is TRBV5-4 and J is TRBJ2-7; 10 bases agree with TRBD1. Germline loops: CDR1 SGHNT, CDR2 YYREEE (reference sequence). With 2 bases clipped from V and 4 bases from J, the junction kept 6 bases outside the gene matches. This CDR3 has 15 residues. CDR3 bases: TGTGCCAGCAGCTTAGGGGACAGGGGAATATACGAGCAGTACTTC. Its translation is CASSLGDRGIYEQYF.

The chain employs TRBV24-1 and TRBJ2-1; 11 positions agree with TRBD2. Germline V gives CDR1 KGHDR, CDR2 SFDVKD. Trimming removed 2 bases from V and 6 bases from J; junction bases left unmatched: 8. This CDR3 contains 17 residues. CDR3 nucleotide sequence: TGTGCCACCAGTGATTCTCAGTGGCTAGCGGGAGGCAATGAGCAGTTCTTC. It encodes CATSDSQWLAGGNEQFF.

The chain links TRBV4-1 to TRBJ2-7, with 7 bases identical to TRBD1. Unmatched junction bases numbered 3, after V lost 3 bases and J lost 4 bases. The CDR3 is 13 amino acids. Germline lookup yields CDR1 MGHRA and CDR2 YSYEKL. The CDR3 loop is CASSQPRGYEQYF. The CDR3 region has the DNA TGCGCCAGCAGCCAGCCCAGGGGGTACGAGCAGTACTTC.

This clone was counted once. The chain uses TRBV2 and TRBJ2-1; 8 bases fit TRBD2. Germline CDR1 is SNHLY and CDR2 is FYNNEI. The J segment lost 5 bases and the V segment lost 5 bases, leaving 8 bases of the junction unmatched. The CDR3 is made up of 15 amino acids. Here the CDR3 reads CASSPPGLGHNEQFF. DNA for the CDR3: TGTGCCAGCAGTCCGCCGGGACTAGGTCACAATGAGCAGTTCTTC.

The V and J genes are TRBV14 and TRBJ2-5, with TRBD1 matching over 7 bases. V was pared by 3 bases and J by 5 bases, with 9 bases of the junction left unmatched. Germline lookup yields CDR1 SGHDN and CDR2 FVKESK. The CDR3 contains 15 residues. As DNA, the CDR3 is TGTGCCAGCAGCCAGAGGGGGCTTGACTGGGAGACCCAGTACTTC. Protein sequence: CASSQRGLDWETQYF. The full variable domain, rest sourced from reference TRBV14 and TRBJ2-5, is EAGVTQFPSHSVIEKGQTVTLRCDPISGHDNLYWYRRVMGKEIKFLLHFVKESKQDESGMPNNRFLAERTGGTYSTLKVQPAELEDSGVYFCASSQRGLDWETQYFGPGTRLLVL.

J is TRBJ2-5 and V is TRBV6-2 or TRBV6-3; TRBD2 agrees at 13 bases. The CDR3 runs 19 residues. V was pared by 7 bases and J by 5 bases, with 19 bases of the junction left unmatched. In germline, CDR1 is MNHEY, CDR2 SVGEGT. This CDR3 is CASTPRPPFTSGREETQYF. The CDR3 bases are TGTGCCAGCACCCCGCGACCCCCTTTTACTAGCGGGAGGGAGGAGACCCAGTACTTC.

The count of this clone is one. This sequence joins TRBV28 and TRBJ1-1, with a tentative D call TRBD1 (5 bases). Trimming left V 8 bases short and J 7 bases short, with 20 bases between. This CDR3 is 14 amino acids long. The germline gives CDR1 MDHEN, CDR2 SYDVKM. The CDR3 protein is CASVPSGALGEAFF. CDR3 nucleotide sequence: TGTGCCAGCGTCCCTAGCGGGGCGCTTGGTGAAGCTTTCTTT.

The chain couples TRBV19 to TRBJ2-5; 7 bases are a match to TRBD1. The CDR3 has 14 residues. The J segment lost 5 bases and the V segment lost 4 bases, leaving 7 bases of the junction unmatched. Per the germline V gene, CDR1 is LNHDA and CDR2 is SQIVND (reference sequence). The CDR3 coding sequence is TGTGCCAGTAGTACTCAGGGGGTCGGGGAGACCCAGTACTTC. Its translation is CASSTQGVGETQYF.

The V gene is TRBV19, the J gene TRBJ1-4, with a tentative D call TRBD1 (5 bases). The ends were cut back, 7 bases at V and 3 bases at J, with 12 bases in the middle. CDR1 LNHDA and CDR2 SQIVND come from the germline V gene (reference sequence). The length of the CDR3 is 14 residues. CDR3 in amino acids: CASTLGGANEKLFF. CDR3 nucleotide sequence: TGTGCCAGTACCTTGGGGGGAGCTAATGAAAAACTGTTTTTT.

This rearrangement joins TRBV11-3 to TRBJ2-1, with D possibly being TRBD2 (6 bases). This CDR3 is 16 amino acids long. The germline gives CDR1 SGHNT, CDR2 YENEEA. V was pared by 1 base and J by 7 bases, with 17 bases between. CDR3 protein: CASSLGLGGGGNEQFF. In DNA, the CDR3 is TGTGCCAGCAGCTTAGGCCTCGGCGGAGGAGGGAATGAGCAGTTCTTC.

The CDR3 loop reads CASSQGLAGVKEQFF. DNA for the CDR3: TGCGCCAGCAGCCAGGGGCTAGCGGGAGTTAAGGAGCAGTTCTTC. The J gene is TRBJ2-1, the V gene TRBV4-3; 10 bases line up with TRBD2. V dropped 3 bases and J dropped 10; count of bases not matched to a gene: 9. This CDR3 comprises 15 residues. CDR1 LGHNA and CDR2 YSLEER come from the germline V gene.

This clone was seen a few times. The chain couples TRBV19 to TRBJ1-2, with D hard to call. Trimming removed 0 bases from V and 4 bases from J, with 6 bases in between. The CDR3 length is 13 residues. Germline V gene lookup returns CDR1 LNHDA and CDR2 SQIVND (reference sequence). CDR3 protein: CASSIEASYGYTF. The CDR3 coding sequence is TGTGCCAGTAGTATAGAAGCTTCCTATGGCTACACCTTC.

The rearrangement links TRBV7-6 to TRBJ2-7; no definite D call. Germline CDR1 is SGHVS and CDR2 is FNYEAQ. Trimming removed 5 bases from V and 3 bases from J, with 11 bases in between. The CDR3 sequence is 13 residues long. CDR3 sequence (DNA): TGTGCCAGCAGCCTCGGACCGAGCTACGAGCAGTACTTC. It codes for CASSLGPSYEQYF.

The J gene is TRBJ1-3, the V gene TRBV6-4; possibly TRBD1 for D (6 bases). The ends were cut back, 5 bases at V and 0 bases at J, with 20 bases in the middle. The CDR3 sequence is 18 residues long. Germline V CDR1 and CDR2: MRHNA, SNTAGT. DNA for the CDR3: TGTGCCAGCAGTAGACAGGTATCGATTTACCTCTCTGGAAACACCATATATTTT. Translation gives CASSRQVSIYLSGNTIYF.

J is TRBJ2-3 and V is TRBV14, with D possibly called TRBD1 or TRBD2 (6 bases each). The germline gives CDR1 SGHDN, CDR2 FVKESK. With 1 base removed from V and 4 bases from J, the gap between germline ends came to 21 bases. CDR3 length equals 18 residues. CDR3 bases: TGTGCCAGCAGCCAAGTTTCACCCGGGGGCCTAGGGCCAGATACGCAGTATTTT. Translated: CASSQVSPGGLGPDTQYF.

The V and J genes are TRBV10-3 and TRBJ2-2, with TRBD1 matching over 9 bases. V shed 0 bases, J shed 5 bases, and the junction held 1 base outside the gene matches. The CDR3 extends over 15 amino acids. The germline gives CDR1 ENHRY, CDR2 SYGVKD. The CDR3 sequence: CAISESDRGTGELFF. The CDR3 region has the DNA TGTGCCATCAGTGAGTCTGACAGGGGGACCGGGGAGCTGTTTTTT.

The chain is built from TRBV30 and TRBJ2-7, with 9 bases matching TRBD2. The germline CDR1 and CDR2 sequences are GTSNPN and SVGIG (reference sequence). The CDR3 totals 12 residues. V was clipped by 1 base and J by 7 bases; unmatched bases: 2. DNA for the CDR3: TGTGCCTGGAGTGCGACTAGCGGAGAGCAGTACTTC. Its protein is CAWSATSGEQYF.

The V call is TRBV7-9, the J call TRBJ1-1, with 10 bases that match TRBD1. The V gene end was trimmed by 6 bases and the J gene end by 6 bases; junction bases not matched to a gene: 7. This CDR3 region has 14 residues. Germline V gene data show CDR1 as SEHNR and CDR2 as FQNEAQ (reference sequence). This CDR3 reads CASRGTGDSAEAFF. The CDR3 bases are TGTGCCAGCAGGGGGACAGGGGATTCGGCTGAAGCTTTCTTT.

The gene calls are TRBV7-2 and TRBJ2-2; TRBD1 aligns across 10 bases. The J segment lost 5 bases and the V segment lost 5 bases, leaving 8 bases of the junction unmatched. This CDR3 comprises 16 residues. Germline V gene lookup returns CDR1 SGHTA and CDR2 FQGNSA. In nucleotides, the CDR3 is TGTGCCAGCAGCCTCCAGGCGGGACAGGGGACCGGGGAGCTGTTTTTT. Amino acid sequence: CASSLQAGQGTGELFF.

This chain links TRBV14 with TRBJ2-3; 10 positions agree with TRBD2. The J segment lost 3 bases and the V segment lost 0 bases, leaving 6 bases of the junction unmatched. CDR1 SGHDN and CDR2 FVKESK come from the germline V gene. The CDR3 contains 17 residues. The DNA of the CDR3 is TGTGCCAGCAGCCAAGATCTAGCGGGAGCTGAGACAGATACGCAGTATTTT. Protein product: CASSQDLAGAETDTQYF.

The chain recombines TRBV27 with TRBJ1-1, with 7 bases fitting TRBD1. The V segment lost 4 bases and the J segment 1 base; nucleotides outside the gene matches: 3. CDR1 MNHEY and CDR2 SMNVEV come from the germline V gene (reference sequence). The CDR3 sequence is 14 residues long. The CDR3 DNA sequence: TGTGCCAGCAGTTCACAGGGGCCGAACACTGAAGCTTTCTTT. It is translated as CASSSQGPNTEAFF.

This chain uses TRBV6-5 with TRBJ1-1; D unclear. V was clipped by 7 bases and J by 6 bases, with 9 bases between them. The CDR3 runs to 11 residues. Germline-derived CDR1 and CDR2 are MNHEY and SVGAGI. This chain's CDR3 is CASKGNAEAFF. The CDR3 DNA is TGTGCCAGCAAGGGCAATGCTGAAGCTTTCTTT.

The chain carries TRBV27 and TRBJ2-1; 12 bases align to TRBD2. Germline V gene data show CDR1 as MNHEY and CDR2 as SMNVEV (reference sequence). J lost 8 bases, V lost 5 bases, and 10 bases had no gene match. The CDR3 runs 16 residues. The CDR3 coding sequence is TGTGCCAGCAGTATCGCTAGCGGGGGGGCCATCTATGAGCAGTTCTTC. This translates into CASSIASGGAIYEQFF.